This T cell receptor beta chain was sequenced during a study of T cells in Graves' hyperthyroidism and ophthalmopathy (dated by TCRdb to 2018 to 2020). For the wider study: Peripheral blood samples were taken at initial diagnosis, before any treatment was given. To identify distinguishing TCR V-J signatures, a discovery cohort of about 95 patients was used, comprising 40 to 45 with Graves' ophthalmopathy and approximately 58 with stable Graves' hyperthyroidism. Prospective prediction of ophthalmopathy was tested in an independent validation cohort consisting of fewer than 20 hyperthyroidism patients and 15 or so patients who later progressed to ophthalmopathy. The 90 to 100 discovery patients were randomly split 7:3 into training and test sets. In addition, the study compared T-cell repertoires in thyroid tissue and in blood from 6 or 7 Graves' hyperthyroidism patients. Following sampling, methimazole starting at 30 mg daily was given to hyperthyroidism patients, and high-dose intravenous methylprednisolone was given to ophthalmopathy patients. The paper reports TCR Vbeta CDR3 sequencing of fewer than 150 peripheral blood samples: 43 ophthalmopathy, roughly 80 hyperthyroidism and around 17 progressor patients. What the work shows at the level of the full study, not this receptor alone: A model built on a 13 V-J signature distinguished ophthalmopathy from stable hyperthyroidism, reaching roughly 88% sensitivity and around 82% specificity in cross-validation and 80%/75% in testing. Sample size was not statistically predetermined, and investigators were not blinded to group allocation. In validation, the model predicted progression to ophthalmopathy a median of around six months before onset, with 70% to 71% sensitivity and 72.22% specificity. Most expanded thyroid clonotypes (frequency above 0.001) were also detected in blood, a finding suggesting that blood repertoires may reflect thyroid immune responses.

With regard to this clonotype: Its binding antigen is unknown. One junction end disagrees with the germline gene, perhaps due to a read error.

Stable Graves' hyperthyroidism was defined as the absence of progression to ophthalmopathy over 18 months of follow-up. Hyperthyroidism patients were newly diagnosed, had a disease duration of under 2 months, and were aged 18 to 65 years. Any patient with an uncontrolled infection, another autoimmune disease, pregnancy or lactation was excluded. Diagnoses relied on clinical symptoms, serum thyroxine and TRAb, thyroid ultrasound and orbital computed tomography. PBMCs were separated from over 9 ml of fresh peripheral blood using Ficoll-Paque density gradient centrifugation. Total RNA was extracted with Trizol reagent, and quality was checked on an Agilent 2100 Bioanalyzer. TCR beta CDR3 regions were amplified from RNA transcripts. The first round of RT-PCR for the TCR CDR3 was performed with the HTBI primer set and the Qiagen OneStep RT-PCR kit. Libraries were constructed in a second round of multiplex PCR, after which size selection and purification were performed. Sequencing of the libraries was done on an Illumina HiSeq2000 using paired-end 100 bp reads. The source study handled its data this way. SOAPnuke was used to process the raw data, throwing out any read that contained adapters or uncalled bases, had a mean Phred below 15, or lacked an exact constant-primer or identifier match. High-quality paired reads were merged using COPE v1.2.5, and each unique nucleotide sequence was defined as a clonotype. Clonotypes were aligned to IMGT TRBV, TRBD and TRBJ reference segments using MiTCR v1.1. The analysis included only V-J combinations with a frequency above 0.0001, which together covered 99% to 99.2% of the repertoires. A TCS score was defined as the ratio of F50 (clonal expansion) to E x V (chaos), with BLOSUM62-based TCRdist applied between CDR3 peptides within each V-J. Welch's t-statistics and random forest reduced around 510 V-J features to 10 to 15, which were used in a naive Bayes classifier (R e1071). Thyroid-blood repertoire similarity was quantified with the Morisita-Horn index. TCRdb trimmed public reads at Q25 via fastp, called clones via MiXCR and kept in-frame beta chains. Rows with a matching CDR3 protein are joined into one entry that keeps the most common DNA and genes. TCRdb's processing, not the authors', yielded these V and J calls. This sample holds hundreds of thousands of distinct CDR3 sequences; over 35% were observed only once. The ten largest clones represent approximately 31% of the sample.

The CDR3 has 14 amino acids, counting the end cysteine and phenylalanine. CDR3 DNA only is kept here, 42 bases in frame from base 1. For CDR1 and CDR2, the germline V gene lists SGHTA and FQGTGA. This sequence was found in a middle-aged woman with Graves' hyperthyroidism. The sequence is built from TRBV7-3 and TRBJ2-7; TRBD1 could be the D gene, as 6 bases match. The sequencing sample was made of blood. The DNA sequence reads TGCGCCAGCAGCCAGGACGGGGCAGGGGACGAGCAGTACTTC. The encoded protein is CASSQDGAGDEQYF.